The 30 T cell receptor beta chains given below trace back to one sample, sequenced in a study of Ad26.COV2.S vaccination and SARS-CoV-2 variants. Indicated treatment: 19 received Ad26.COV2.S at low or high dose, single or two shots; about 5 received placebo; per-sample allocation not given. Sampling was done on day 63 after the first vaccine or placebo injection. Method: immunoSEQ multiplex PCR; TCRdb's copy keeps in-frame clones and lacks some. There are 400,000 to 500,000 clones in the sample; roughly 90% occur only once, and about 3.5% lies in the top ten. Specimen: peripheral blood, collected in a trial of Ad26.COV2.S vaccine versus placebo. The source is a person aged 18 to 65 who received the Ad26.COV2.S COVID-19 vaccine or a placebo.

This chain uses TRBV5-4 with TRBJ2-3, with 14 bases matching TRBD2. This CDR3 region has 18 residues. V trimming: 4 bases; J trimming: 3 bases; junction bases outside the gene matches: 10. CDR1 and CDR2 from the germline V gene are SGHNT and YYREEE (reference sequence). The CDR3 DNA is TGTGCCAGCAGCCTGACTAGCGGGGGGGCGAGTGTTACAGATACGCAGTATTTT. It encodes CASSLTSGGASVTDTQYF.

The V call is TRBV5-1, the J call TRBJ1-2; a possible D gene is TRBD1 (6 bases). Germline V gene sequence: CDR1 SGHRS, CDR2 YFSETQ. V was clipped by 1 base and J by 3 bases, with 13 bases between them. There are 15 residues in the CDR3. In DNA, the CDR3 is TGCGCCAGCAGCTTGTCCCGGGGGCCTGACTATGGCTACACCTTC. It encodes CASSLSRGPDYGYTF.

This rearrangement joins TRBV28 to TRBJ1-4, with no clear D. This CDR3 spans 12 amino acids. Germline V gene data show CDR1 as MDHEN and CDR2 as SYDVKM. V shed 5 bases and J shed 8 bases, with 9 bases lying between them. The DNA of the CDR3 is TGTGCCAGCAGTCAAACAGACGAAAAACTGTTTTTT. Encoded protein: CASSQTDEKLFF.

The chain carries TRBV19 and TRBJ1-5; D gene unclear. CDR3 length equals 14 residues. Trimming pared 3 bases from V and 10 bases from J, leaving 16 bases between. The germline V gene encodes CDR1 LNHDA and CDR2 SQIVND (reference sequence). CDR3 nucleotide sequence: TGTGCCAGTAGTATCTCCCCTTCCTTAAGCCCCCAGCATTTT. Its translation is CASSISPSLSPQHF.

This clone was counted a few times. V is TRBV4-1 and J is TRBJ1-1, with a possible D match to TRBD1 (6 bases). CDR3 length: 12 residues. Germline loops: CDR1 MGHRA, CDR2 YSYEKL. Trimming took off 4 bases at V and 7 bases at J, with 10 bases between the two ends. CDR3 coding DNA: TGCGCCAGCAGCCCAAGACAGGATGAAGCTTTCTTT. It encodes CASSPRQDEAFF.

The chain is built from TRBV14 and TRBJ2-1; no clear D. With 6 bases removed from V and 0 bases from J, the gap between germline ends came to 12 bases. Germline V gene lookup returns CDR1 SGHDN and CDR2 FVKESK. This CDR3 is 15 amino acids long. CDR3 residues: CASSIGASSYNEQFF. The CDR3 bases are TGTGCCAGCAGTATAGGAGCCAGCTCCTACAATGAGCAGTTCTTC.

The chain links TRBV4-1 to TRBJ2-7, with D perhaps assigned TRBD1 or TRBD2 (6 bases each). The germline CDR1 and CDR2 sequences are MGHRA and YSYEKL. Trimming pared 0 bases from V and 1 base from J, leaving 10 bases between. CDR3 length: 15 residues. CDR3 coding DNA: TGCGCCAGCAGCCAAGACGGGGGCGCATCCTACGAGCAGTACTTC. Protein: CASSQDGGASYEQYF.

V gene TRBV7-2 combines with J gene TRBJ2-3; D is undetermined. CDR1 and CDR2 from the germline V gene are SGHTA and FQGNSA. The CDR3 runs to 14 residues. Trimming took 7 bases from V and 6 from J, leaving 17 bases between them. DNA of the CDR3: TGTGCCAGCACCCCCGAGCCGACCGCGGATACGCAGTATTTT. Translation gives CASTPEPTADTQYF.

CDR3 DNA: TGTGCCAGCAGCTTAGGGGGCTTTCCGGTGGATACGCAGTATTTT. Translation: CASSLGGFPVDTQYF. V gene TRBV7-9 combines with J gene TRBJ2-3, with D possibly TRBD1 on 5 matching bases. The V end lost 1 base, the J end lost 6 bases, and 14 bases lay between the germline ends. The V gene's germline CDR1 is SEHNR and CDR2 FQNEAQ (reference sequence). This CDR3 is 15 amino acids long.

V usage is TRBV27 and J usage is TRBJ2-2, with 9 bases fitting TRBD2. Germline-derived CDR1 and CDR2 are MNHEY and SMNVEV (reference sequence). The V gene end was trimmed by 3 bases and the J gene end by 7 bases; junction bases not matched to a gene: 6. This CDR3 spans 15 amino acids. CDR3 residues: CASSFLRGGVGELFF. Written as DNA, the CDR3 is TGTGCCAGCAGTTTTTTGCGGGGGGGCGTCGGGGAGCTGTTTTTT.

V gene TRBV6-5 combines with J gene TRBJ2-1; D is ambiguous. CDR1 and CDR2 (germline): MNHEY, SVGAGI. The CDR3 contains 15 residues. V lost 6 bases, J lost 0 bases, and 12 bases lay in between. The CDR3 sequence: CASRFYSSSYNEQFF. Here the CDR3 DNA reads TGTGCCAGCAGATTCTACAGCAGCTCCTACAATGAGCAGTTCTTC.

This clone was detected only once. The chain employs TRBV7-6 and TRBJ2-1, with D perhaps TRBD2 (6 bases). Germline-derived CDR1 and CDR2 are SGHVS and FNYEAQ. V lost 1 base, J lost 6 bases, and 10 bases lay in between. There are 14 residues in the CDR3. For the CDR3, the DNA is TGTGCCAGCAGCTTAGGGGGAGGACCCAATGAGCAGTTCTTC. Protein product: CASSLGGGPNEQFF.

The chain couples TRBV5-1 to TRBJ2-2; TRBD1 matches 7 bases. The CDR3 covers 15 residues. The germline gives CDR1 SGHRS, CDR2 YFSETQ. Trimming removed 4 bases from V and 7 bases from J; junction bases left unmatched: 10. The DNA of the CDR3 is TGCGCCAGCAGCGCTTACAGGGGTCGCATCGGGGAGCTGTTTTTT. This translates into CASSAYRGRIGELFF.

This rearrangement joins TRBV6-2 or TRBV6-3 to TRBJ2-7; TRBD1 is a possible D gene (7 bases). CDR3 length: 15 amino acids. V lost 2 bases and J 2 bases, leaving 13 bases between the germline ends. CDR1 and CDR2 (germline): MNHEY, SVGEGT. Here the CDR3 DNA reads TGTGCCAGCAGTTACGCGCAGGGGGAGGCCTACGAGCAGTACTTC. This gives the protein CASSYAQGEAYEQYF.

The chain combines TRBV29-1 with TRBJ2-1; D unresolved. Germline V lookup: CDR1 SQVTM, CDR2 ANQGSEA. Trimming left V 2 bases short and J 8 bases short, with 16 bases between. CDR3 length equals 14 residues. The CDR3 loop is CSVEWTGRQYEQFF. The CDR3 DNA sequence: TGCAGCGTTGAATGGACGGGCAGGCAGTATGAGCAGTTCTTC.

The table lists this clone with a count of one. The rearrangement joins TRBV27 to TRBJ2-2, with 9 bases lining up with TRBD2. The germline V gene has CDR1 MNHEY and CDR2 SMNVEV (reference sequence). The CDR3 covers 17 residues. Trimming at V came to 7 bases and at J to 1 base, leaving 10 bases not matched to a gene. DNA of the CDR3: TGTGCCAGCACCCTCCGGGAAGCGGGGGGGAACACCGGGGAGCTGTTTTTT. Protein product: CASTLREAGGNTGELFF.

This clone came up once. This rearrangement joins TRBV4-3 to TRBJ2-4; 7 nucleotides match TRBD1. Germline values: CDR1 LGHNA, CDR2 YSLEER. Trimming at V came to 3 bases and at J to 7 bases, leaving 3 bases not matched to a gene. This CDR3 has 13 amino acids. The CDR3 loop reads CASSHQQGNIQYF. In DNA form, the CDR3 reads TGCGCCAGCAGCCACCAACAGGGGAACATTCAGTACTTC.

This chain connects TRBV3-1 (or the pseudogene TRBV3-2) to TRBJ1-2; a possible D gene is TRBD1 (5 bases). The ends were cut back, 1 base at V and 4 bases at J, with 10 bases in the middle. The CDR3 is made up of 14 amino acids. The germline CDR1 and CDR2 sequences are LGHDT and YNNKEL (reference sequence). The DNA of the CDR3 is TGTGCCAGCAGCCAAGGCCCCAGGGTCTATGGCTACACCTTC. Its translation is CASSQGPRVYGYTF.

V usage is TRBV18 and J usage is TRBJ1-6; 9 bases match TRBD1. With V trimmed by 3 bases and J by 4 bases, 4 bases remained unmatched. Germline V gene sequence: CDR1 KGHSH, CDR2 LQKENI. This CDR3 has 16 amino acids. The CDR3 loop is CASSPPDRGYNSPLHF. The CDR3 nucleotides are TGTGCCAGCTCACCTCCGGACAGGGGATATAATTCACCCCTCCACTTT.

This clone was detected once. This sequence joins TRBV5-6 and TRBJ2-1; D ambiguous. This CDR3 has 11 amino acids. V was cut by 2 bases and J by 5 bases, with 2 bases left in between. Looked up from germline, CDR1 is SGHDT and CDR2 is YYEEEE. The CDR3: CASSLHNEQFF. The CDR3 DNA is TGTGCCAGCAGCTTACACAATGAGCAGTTCTTC.

This clone has only a few counts. V gene TRBV2 combines with J gene TRBJ1-3, with 9 bases that match TRBD1. The CDR3 is made up of 17 amino acids. CDR1 and CDR2 from the germline V gene are SNHLY and FYNNEI. V was clipped by 4 bases and J by 0 bases; unmatched bases: 7. CDR3 sequence (DNA): TGTGCCAGCAGTGCAGGACAGGGGCTCATCTCTGGAAACACCATATATTTT. It encodes CASSAGQGLISGNTIYF.

The V and J genes are TRBV14 and TRBJ1-2, with a possible D match to TRBD1 (5 bases). CDR1 and CDR2 from the germline V gene are SGHDN and FVKESK. This CDR3 contains 16 residues. The V end lost 0 bases, the J end lost 2 bases, and 13 bases lay between the germline ends. The CDR3: CASSQDIWGANYGYTF. The CDR3 region has the DNA TGTGCCAGCAGCCAAGATATTTGGGGCGCGAACTATGGCTACACCTTC.

This clone showed up just once. The J gene is TRBJ1-2, the V gene TRBV6-5, with D perhaps TRBD1 (6 bases). Germline CDR1 MNHEY, CDR2 SVGAGI. The CDR3 runs to 13 residues. The germline V and J ends were trimmed by 6 bases and 7 bases, with 15 bases remaining between them. CDR3 DNA: TGTGCCAGCAGCGAGAGGAGGGGGAGTGGCTACACCTTC. Amino acids: CASSERRGSGYTF.

The chain employs TRBV6-6 and TRBJ2-3, with TRBD2 identical over 10 bases. The trim removed 4 bases at V and 6 bases at J, leaving 7 bases unmatched. Germline V gene data show CDR1 as MNHNY and CDR2 as SVGAGI (reference sequence). There are 15 residues in the CDR3. This CDR3 reads CASSFPGTSVDTQYF. CDR3 DNA sequence: TGTGCCAGCAGTTTCCCCGGGACTAGCGTCGATACGCAGTATTTT.

DNA for the CDR3: TGTGCCACCAGCAGAGATACAGGGGGCCGGGGGACCCAGTACTTC. Translating it yields CATSRDTGGRGTQYF. The rearrangement joins TRBV15 to TRBJ2-5; 9 nucleotides align to TRBD1. Germline lookup yields CDR1 LNHNV and CDR2 YYDKDF (reference sequence). This CDR3 has 15 residues. The V and J ends lost 0 bases and 7 bases, in that order; junction bases with no gene match: 6.

V is TRBV21-1 and J is TRBJ2-7; TRBD1, as called in the table, went unchecked against the DNA. TRBV21-1 is assigned pseudogene status. The CDR3 spans 13 residues. The CDR3, as DNA: TGTGCCATGGGGGACAGGGTAATCGGCGAGCAGTACTTC. Encoded protein: CAMGDRVIGEQYF.

The chain uses TRBV6-5 and TRBJ1-1, with no clear D. In germline, CDR1 is MNHEY, CDR2 SVGAGI. V was cut by 0 bases and J by 8 bases, with 10 bases left in between. The CDR3 has 13 amino acids. The CDR3 loop reads CASSYSRNSEAFF. The DNA of the CDR3 is TGTGCCAGCAGTTACTCGAGGAACTCAGAAGCTTTCTTT.

The chain joins TRBV3-1 (or the pseudogene TRBV3-2) to TRBJ1-1; possible D gene TRBD1, 5 bases. The germline V gene encodes CDR1 LGHDT and CDR2 YNNKEL (reference sequence). The CDR3 covers 13 residues. V lost 1 base and J lost 11, with 14 bases in between. This CDR3 is CASSQGGRVGAFF. CDR3 in DNA: TGTGCCAGCAGCCAAGGGGGCAGGGTAGGGGCTTTCTTT.

This chain connects TRBV27 to TRBJ2-4, with unresolved D. Deletions cut 2 bases from V and 0 bases from J, with 8 bases between. Per germline, CDR1 MNHEY and CDR2 SMNVEV (reference sequence). The CDR3 runs 15 residues. The CDR3 loop reads CASSLKAQAKNIQYF. The CDR3, as DNA: TGTGCCAGCAGTTTAAAAGCTCAAGCCAAAAACATTCAGTACTTC.

In its sample, this clone was seen once. This chain joins TRBV28 and TRBJ1-4; no clear D gene. V lost 4 bases and J lost 8, with 14 bases in between. This CDR3 contains 14 residues. CDR1 is MDHEN and CDR2 is SYDVKM in the germline V gene. CDR3 nucleotide sequence: TGTGCCAGCAGTTCTACAGTAACTGGCGAAAAACTGTTTTTT. This codes for CASSSTVTGEKLFF. Using reference TRBV28 and TRBJ1-4 for the parts outside the CDR3, the full variable domain is DVKVTQSSRYLVKRTGEKVFLECVQDMDHENMFWYRQDPGLGLRLIYFSYDVKMKEKGDIPEGYSVSREKKERFSLILESASTNQTSMYLCASSSTVTGEKLFFGSGTQLSVL.